These 13 T cell receptor beta chains were all obtained from the same sample, sequenced in a study of T cell responses to AZD1222 COVID-19 vaccine. Sequenced by immunoSEQ multiplex PCR; TCRdb stores in-frame clones only, minus some. Found here are approximately 130,000 clones, about 88% of them singletons; the top ten hold 2.5% to 3.5%. Here the sequenced sample was peripheral blood, taken 28 days after the second AZD1222 dose. The receptors derive from an adult who received the AZD1222 COVID-19 vaccine.

V gene TRBV30 combines with J gene TRBJ2-5, with D perhaps given as TRBD1 or TRBD2 (5 bases each). The V and J ends lost 3 bases and 3 bases respectively, with 14 bases between them. CDR1 is GTSNPN, CDR2 SVGIG, per germline (reference sequence). The CDR3 consists of 14 residues. For the CDR3, the DNA is TGTGCCTGGAGCGAAGGGGCGGGTAAAGAGACCCAGTACTTC. This sequence encodes CAWSEGAGKETQYF. Based on the CDR3 plus reference TRBV30 and TRBJ2-5, the full variable domain is SQTIHQWPATLVQPVGSPLSLECTVEGTSNPNLYWYRQAAGRGLQLLFYSVGIGQISSEVPQNLSASRPQDRQFILSSKKLLLSDSGFYLCAWSEGAGKETQYFGPGTRLLVL.

The rearrangement uses TRBV7-6 and TRBJ2-5; TRBD1 agrees at 8 bases. The CDR3 is 15 amino acids. J was trimmed by 1 base and V by 5 bases; bases with no gene match: 6. Per germline, CDR1 SGHVS and CDR2 FNYEAQ. The CDR3 DNA sequence: TGTGCCAGCAGCCACCGTGGGACAGGCCAAGAGACCCAGTACTTC. This encodes CASSHRGTGQETQYF. Full variable domain (missing parts from reference TRBV7-6 and TRBJ2-5): GAGVSQSPRYKVTKRGQDVALRCDPISGHVSLYWYRQALGQGPEFLTYFNYEAQQDKSGLPNDRFSAERPEGSISTLTIQRTEQRDSAMYRCASSHRGTGQETQYFGPGTRLLVL.

The CDR3 sequence is CASRLAGVSSGANVLTF. The CDR3 DNA follows: TGCGCCAGCAGACTAGCGGGGGTGAGCTCTGGGGCCAACGTCCTGACTTTC. J is TRBJ2-6 and V is TRBV10-2; 11 nucleotides line up with TRBD2. This CDR3 contains 17 residues. From germline, CDR1 is WSHSY and CDR2 SAAADI. The trim removed 6 bases at V and 0 bases at J, leaving 4 bases unmatched.

The chain links TRBV6-2 or TRBV6-3 to TRBJ2-3, with D possibly TRBD2 on 6 matching bases. V lost 5 bases and J lost 2, with 14 bases in between. Looked up from germline, CDR1 is MNHEY and CDR2 is SVGEGT. This CDR3 has 15 amino acids. CDR3 DNA sequence: TGTGCCAGCAGTACGCCGGGACTTTACACAGATACGCAGTATTTT. Protein: CASSTPGLYTDTQYF.

V and J are TRBV11-2 and TRBJ2-2; D might be TRBD2 (6 bases). The CDR3 has 15 amino acids. The V and J ends lost 5 bases and 4 bases respectively, with 14 bases between them. The germline gives CDR1 SGHAT, CDR2 FQNNGV. CDR3 nucleotides: TGTGCCAGCAGCCAGGGCCTAGCGTCCACCGGGGAGCTGTTTTTT. It specifies CASSQGLASTGELFF.

The chain carries TRBV2 and TRBJ1-2, with TRBD1 identical over 7 bases. There are 13 residues in the CDR3. Germline assignment: CDR1 SNHLY and CDR2 FYNNEI. V shed 4 bases and J 6 bases; nucleotides not matched to a gene: 5. CDR3 sequence: CASSVETGHGYTF. In DNA, the CDR3 is TGTGCCAGCAGTGTGGAGACAGGGCATGGCTACACCTTC.

This clone was seen only a few times. This rearrangement joins TRBV6-4 to TRBJ2-3, with TRBD1 identical over 10 bases. The V gene's germline CDR1 is MRHNA and CDR2 SNTAGT. CDR3 length: 14 amino acids. V gave up 2 bases and J gave up 4 bases; unmatched junction bases: 0. The CDR3, as DNA: TGTGCCAGCAGTGACGGACAGGGGGCAGATACGCAGTATTTT. Amino acid sequence: CASSDGQGADTQYF.

J is TRBJ1-4 and V is TRBV2; D gene unclear. V lost 6 bases to trimming and J lost 2 bases, with 7 bases between them. Germline V CDR1 and CDR2: SNHLY, FYNNEI. There are 13 residues in the CDR3. This chain's CDR3 is CASRGLTNEKLFF. The CDR3 bases are TGTGCCAGCAGAGGGCTGACTAATGAAAAACTGTTTTTT.

The chain uses TRBV19 and TRBJ2-7; D gene ambiguous. This CDR3 spans 11 amino acids. The V end lost 5 bases, the J end lost 3 bases, and 5 bases lay between the germline ends. Germline lookup yields CDR1 LNHDA and CDR2 SQIVND (reference sequence). This CDR3 is CASSANYEQYF. CDR3 bases: TGTGCCAGTAGTGCTAACTACGAGCAGTACTTC. The complete variable domain, with remaining parts taken from reference TRBV19 and TRBJ2-7, reads DGGITQSPKYLFRKEGQNVTLSCEQNLNHDAMYWYRQDPGQGLRLIYYSQIVNDFQKGDIAEGYSVSREKKESFPLTVTSAQKNPTAFYLCASSANYEQYFGPGTRLTVT.

The genes are TRBV11-2 and TRBJ2-7; TRBD1 agrees at 9 bases. Unmatched junction bases numbered 9, after V lost 6 bases and J lost 3 bases. This CDR3 is built from 15 residues. CDR1 is SGHAT, CDR2 FQNNGV, per germline. CDR3 in amino acids: CASRPSGTGLYEQYF. CDR3 in DNA: TGTGCCAGCAGGCCCTCTGGGACAGGGCTCTACGAGCAGTACTTC.

Of note for this clone: Other DNA sequences from this sample encode an identical CDR3 as well. The rearrangement joins TRBV18 to TRBJ1-3, with no clear D. The germline V and J ends were trimmed by 2 bases and 4 bases, with 3 bases remaining between them. CDR1 and CDR2 (germline): KGHSH, LQKENI. The CDR3 extends over 12 amino acids. The CDR3: CASSPEGNTIYF. The CDR3 DNA is TGTGCCAGCTCACCAGAAGGAAACACCATATATTTT.

The rearrangement links TRBV7-2 to TRBJ1-2, with TRBD1 matching 7 bases. CDR1 is SGHTA, CDR2 FQGNSA, per germline. This CDR3 has 17 amino acids. The junction had 11 bases not matched to a gene; V was cut back by 0 bases and J by 4 bases. Here the CDR3 DNA reads TGTGCCAGCAGCTTAGCCCCACCTCCGACAGGGAGCTATGGCTACACCTTC. This sequence encodes CASSLAPPPTGSYGYTF.

The rearrangement uses TRBV6-5 and TRBJ1-1; D gene uncertain. The CDR3 consists of 12 residues. Trimming removed 8 bases from V and 1 base from J, with 8 bases in between. Germline loops: CDR1 MNHEY, CDR2 SVGAGI. CDR3 nucleotides: TGTGCCAGCTCCACCAAGAACACTGAAGCTTTCTTT. Protein sequence: CASSTKNTEAFF.